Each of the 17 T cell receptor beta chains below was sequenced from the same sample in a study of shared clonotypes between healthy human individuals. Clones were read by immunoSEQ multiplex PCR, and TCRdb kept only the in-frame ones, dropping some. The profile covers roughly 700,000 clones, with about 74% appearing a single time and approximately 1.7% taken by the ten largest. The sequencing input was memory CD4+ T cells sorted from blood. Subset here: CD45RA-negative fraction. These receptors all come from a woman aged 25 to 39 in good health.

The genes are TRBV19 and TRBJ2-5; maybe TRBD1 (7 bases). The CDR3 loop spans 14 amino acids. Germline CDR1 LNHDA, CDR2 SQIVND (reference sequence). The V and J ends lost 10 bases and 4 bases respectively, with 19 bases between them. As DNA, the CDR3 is TGTGCCACCTCAGGGGGGCTAGCCTCAGAGACCCAGTACTTC. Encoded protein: CATSGGLASETQYF.

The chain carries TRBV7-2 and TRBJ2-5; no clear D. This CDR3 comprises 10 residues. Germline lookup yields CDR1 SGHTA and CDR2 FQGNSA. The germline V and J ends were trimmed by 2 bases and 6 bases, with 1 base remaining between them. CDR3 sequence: CASSLKTQYF. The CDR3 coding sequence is TGTGCCAGCAGCTTAAAGACCCAGTACTTC.

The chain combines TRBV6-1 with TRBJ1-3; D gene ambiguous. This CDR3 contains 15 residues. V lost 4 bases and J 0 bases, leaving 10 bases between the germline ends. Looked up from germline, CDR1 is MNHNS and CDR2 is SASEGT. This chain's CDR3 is CASSGRGSSGNTIYF. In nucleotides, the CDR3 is TGTGCCAGCAGTGGGCGTGGGAGCTCTGGAAACACCATATATTTT.

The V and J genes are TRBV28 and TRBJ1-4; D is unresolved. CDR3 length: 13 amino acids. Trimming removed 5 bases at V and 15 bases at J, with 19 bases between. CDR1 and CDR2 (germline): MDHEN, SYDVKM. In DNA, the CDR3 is TGTGCCAGCAGTCCTCCCGGAGTAGCCGGTATGTTTTTT. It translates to CASSPPGVAGMFF.

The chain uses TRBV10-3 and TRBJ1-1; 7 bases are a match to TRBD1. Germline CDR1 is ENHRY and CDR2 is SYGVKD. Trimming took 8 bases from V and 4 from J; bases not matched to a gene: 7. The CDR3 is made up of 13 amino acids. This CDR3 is CAISTGLGTEAFF. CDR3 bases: TGTGCCATCTCGACAGGGTTGGGCACTGAAGCTTTCTTT.

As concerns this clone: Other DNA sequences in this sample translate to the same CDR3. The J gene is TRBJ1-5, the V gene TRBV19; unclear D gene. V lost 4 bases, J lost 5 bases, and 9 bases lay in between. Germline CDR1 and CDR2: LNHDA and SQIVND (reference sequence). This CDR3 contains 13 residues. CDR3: CASSTQRYQPQHF. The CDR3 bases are TGTGCCAGTAGTACCCAGAGATATCAGCCCCAGCATTTT. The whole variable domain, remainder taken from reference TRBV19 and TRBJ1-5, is DGGITQSPKYLFRKEGQNVTLSCEQNLNHDAMYWYRQDPGQGLRLIYYSQIVNDFQKGDIAEGYSVSREKKESFPLTVTSAQKNPTAFYLCASSTQRYQPQHFGDGTRLSIL.

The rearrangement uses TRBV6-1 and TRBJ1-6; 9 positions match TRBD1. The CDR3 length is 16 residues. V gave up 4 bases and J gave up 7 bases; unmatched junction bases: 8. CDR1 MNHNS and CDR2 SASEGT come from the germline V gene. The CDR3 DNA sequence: TGTGCCAGCAGTGGACTACTTGGACAGGGGAATTCACCCCTCCACTTT. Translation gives CASSGLLGQGNSPLHF.

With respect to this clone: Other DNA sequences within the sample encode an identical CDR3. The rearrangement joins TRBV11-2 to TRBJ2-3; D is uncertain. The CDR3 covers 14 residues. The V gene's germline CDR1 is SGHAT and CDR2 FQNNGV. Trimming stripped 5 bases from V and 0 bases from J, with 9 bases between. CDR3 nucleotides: TGTGCCAGCAGCCCGCCCCCTAGCACAGATACGCAGTATTTT. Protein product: CASSPPPSTDTQYF. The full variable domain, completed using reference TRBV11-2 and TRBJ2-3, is EAGVAQSPRYKIIEKRQSVAFWCNPISGHATLYWYQQILGQGPKLLIQFQNNGVVDDSQLPKDRFSAERLKGVDSTLKIQPAKLEDSAVYLCASSPPPSTDTQYFGPGTRLTVL.

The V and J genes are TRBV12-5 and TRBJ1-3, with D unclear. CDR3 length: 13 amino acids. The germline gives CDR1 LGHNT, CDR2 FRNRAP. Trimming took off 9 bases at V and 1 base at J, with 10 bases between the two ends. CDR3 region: CARTRGSGNTIYF. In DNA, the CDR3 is TGTGCTAGAACAAGAGGATCTGGAAACACCATATATTTT. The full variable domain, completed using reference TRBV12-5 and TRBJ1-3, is DARVTQTPRHKVTEMGQEVTMRCQPILGHNTVFWYRQTMMQGLELLAYFRNRAPLDDSGMPKDRFSAEMPDATLATLKIQPSEPRDSAVYFCARTRGSGNTIYFGEGSWLTVV.

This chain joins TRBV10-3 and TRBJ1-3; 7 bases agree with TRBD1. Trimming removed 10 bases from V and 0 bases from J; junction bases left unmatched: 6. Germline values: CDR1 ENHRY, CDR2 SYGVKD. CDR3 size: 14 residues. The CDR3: CATGQLSSGNTIYF. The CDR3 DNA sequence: TGTGCCACGGGACAGCTAAGCTCTGGAAACACCATATATTTT.

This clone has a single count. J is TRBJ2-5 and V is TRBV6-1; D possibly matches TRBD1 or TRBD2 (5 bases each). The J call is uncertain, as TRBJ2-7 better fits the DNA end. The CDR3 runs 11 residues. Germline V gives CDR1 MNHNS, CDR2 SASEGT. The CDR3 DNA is TGTGCCAGCAGCGAGGGGCACGAGCAGTACTTC. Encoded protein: CASSEGHEQYF.

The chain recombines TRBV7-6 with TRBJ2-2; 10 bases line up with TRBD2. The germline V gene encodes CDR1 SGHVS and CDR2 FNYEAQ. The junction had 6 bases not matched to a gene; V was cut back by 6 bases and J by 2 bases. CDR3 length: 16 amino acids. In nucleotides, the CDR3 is TGTGCCAGCAGAACTCTAGCGGGAGTAAACACCGGGGAGCTGTTTTTT. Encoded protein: CASRTLAGVNTGELFF. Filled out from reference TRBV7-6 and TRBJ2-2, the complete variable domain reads GAGVSQSPRYKVTKRGQDVALRCDPISGHVSLYWYRQALGQGPEFLTYFNYEAQQDKSGLPNDRFSAERPEGSISTLTIQRTEQRDSAMYRCASRTLAGVNTGELFFGEGSRLTVL.

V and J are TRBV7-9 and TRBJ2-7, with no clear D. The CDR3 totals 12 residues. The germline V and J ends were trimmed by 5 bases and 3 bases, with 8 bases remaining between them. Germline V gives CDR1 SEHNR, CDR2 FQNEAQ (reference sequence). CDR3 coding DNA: TGTGCCAGCAGCGAACCTTACTACGAGCAGTACTTC. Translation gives CASSEPYYEQYF.

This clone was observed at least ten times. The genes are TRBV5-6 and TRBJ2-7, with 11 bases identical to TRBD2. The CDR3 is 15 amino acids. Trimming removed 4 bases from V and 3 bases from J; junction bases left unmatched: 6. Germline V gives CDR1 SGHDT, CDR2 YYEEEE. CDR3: CASSRRTSGRYEQYF. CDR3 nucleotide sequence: TGTGCCAGCAGCCGACGGACTAGCGGGCGCTACGAGCAGTACTTC.

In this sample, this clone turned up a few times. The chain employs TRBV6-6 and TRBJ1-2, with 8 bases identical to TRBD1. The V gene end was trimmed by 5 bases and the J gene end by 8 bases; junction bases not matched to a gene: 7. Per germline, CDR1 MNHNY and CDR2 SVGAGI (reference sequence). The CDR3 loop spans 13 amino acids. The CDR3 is CASSMDRVGGYTF. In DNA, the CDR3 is TGTGCCAGCAGTATGGACAGGGTAGGGGGCTACACCTTC.

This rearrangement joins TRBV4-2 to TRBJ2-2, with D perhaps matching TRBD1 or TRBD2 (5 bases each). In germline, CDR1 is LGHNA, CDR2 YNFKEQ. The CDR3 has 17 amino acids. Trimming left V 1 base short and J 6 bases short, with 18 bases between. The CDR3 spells CASSQVSGAVYSGELFF. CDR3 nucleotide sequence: TGTGCCAGCAGCCAAGTCTCCGGGGCAGTGTACTCCGGGGAGCTGTTTTTT.

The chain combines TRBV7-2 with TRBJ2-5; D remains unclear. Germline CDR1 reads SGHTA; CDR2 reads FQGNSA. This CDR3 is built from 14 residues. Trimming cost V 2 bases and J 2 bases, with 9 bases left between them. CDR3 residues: CASSLQRNQETQYF. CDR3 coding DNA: TGTGCCAGCAGCTTACAACGGAATCAAGAGACCCAGTACTTC.